This TCR beta chain was sequenced in a study of blood T cell repertoires in COVID-19. Background on the study: Italy, Spain and the United States were the sources of the convalescent and acute COVID-19 samples.

The germline gives CDR1 KGHSH, CDR2 LQKENI. The CDR3 runs to 13 residues. Germline trimming cut 5 bases from V and 5 bases from J; bases unmatched to any gene: 4. In the authors' methods: Reference gene primer amplification yielded estimated nucleated cell counts. Method: immunoSEQ multiplex PCR; TCRdb's copy keeps in-frame clones and lacks some. V and J calls and clone size are copied from that table; D and trimming were computed from the DNA. The sample shows under 100,000 clones, more than 70% of them seen only once. The sample was peripheral blood. The chain links TRBV18 to TRBJ2-5, with 8 bases matching TRBD2. This TCR came from a human donor in a cohort sampled during active COVID-19. The CDR3 nucleotides are TGTGCCAGCTCATCGGGACTAGGGGAGACCCAGTACTTC. This sequence encodes CASSSGLGETQYF.